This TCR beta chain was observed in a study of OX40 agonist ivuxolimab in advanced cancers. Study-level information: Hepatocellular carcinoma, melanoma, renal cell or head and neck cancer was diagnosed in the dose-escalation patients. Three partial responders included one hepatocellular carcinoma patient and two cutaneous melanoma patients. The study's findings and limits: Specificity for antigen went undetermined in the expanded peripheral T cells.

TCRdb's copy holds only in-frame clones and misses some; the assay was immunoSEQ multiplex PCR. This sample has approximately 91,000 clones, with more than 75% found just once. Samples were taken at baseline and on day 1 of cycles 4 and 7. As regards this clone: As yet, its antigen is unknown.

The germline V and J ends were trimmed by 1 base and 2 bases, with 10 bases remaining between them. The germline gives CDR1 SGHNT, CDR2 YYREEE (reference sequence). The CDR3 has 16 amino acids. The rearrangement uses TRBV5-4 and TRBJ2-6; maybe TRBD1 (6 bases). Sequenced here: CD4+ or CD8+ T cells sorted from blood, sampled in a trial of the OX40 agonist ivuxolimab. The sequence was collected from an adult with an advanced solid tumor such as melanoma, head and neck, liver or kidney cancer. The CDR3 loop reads CASSLTGLTGANVLTF. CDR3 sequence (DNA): TGTGCCAGCAGCTTGACAGGGCTGACTGGGGCCAACGTCCTGACTTTC.